These T cell receptor beta chains were read from a single sample in a study of cytomegalovirus exposure and HLA in healthy donors. TCRdb keeps only in-frame clones here, not all; method: immunoSEQ multiplex PCR. The table shows approximately 190,000 clones, with approximately 84% occurring only once. Input material: PBMCs. The source of these receptors is a man aged 18 to 30 in good health and CMV-seropositive. Both conserved end residues are part of each CDR3. A D gene is named only where the DNA matches it firmly. Clone size appears in some rows only: once, few, many, or a class for an expanded clone.

TRBJ2-3	TRBV9	NA	TRBD2	CASSVYPGTSGRTDTQYF	TGTGCCAGCAGCGTCTACCCCGGGACTAGCGGGAGAACAGATACGCAGTATTTT
TRBJ1-1	TRBV18	NA	NA	CASSPIHDTNTEAFF	TGTGCCAGCTCACCAATTCATGACACTAACACTGAAGCTTTCTTT
TRBJ1-1	TRBV28	few	NA	CASTDIEAFF	TGTGCCAGTACGGACATTGAAGCTTTCTTT
TRBJ1-2	TRBV6-5	NA	TRBD1	CASSRGTDGYTF	TGTGCCAGCAGTCGAGGGACAGATGGCTACACCTTC
TRBJ1-2	TRBV5-1	NA	NA	CASSVDGQNYGYTF	TGCGCCAGCAGCGTAGACGGACAGAACTATGGCTACACCTTC
TRBJ2-1	TRBV5-1	NA	TRBD2	CASSLTPASGPYNEQFF	TGCGCCAGCAGCTTGACTCCCGCTAGCGGGCCTTACAATGAGCAGTTCTTC
TRBJ2-7	TRBV4-1	few	TRBD1	CASSQGRLGTGGEQYF	TGCGCCAGCAGCCAAGGGAGGCTTGGAACAGGGGGCGAGCAGTACTTC
TRBJ1-5	TRBV28	NA	TRBD1	CASSYQGAHQPQHF	TGTGCCAGCAGCTACCAGGGGGCCCATCAGCCCCAGCATTTT
TRBJ1-4	TRBV9	NA	NA	CASSPWLGGLFF	TGTGCCAGCAGCCCGTGGCTGGGGGGTCTGTTTTTT
TRBJ1-5	TRBV15	NA	NA	CATSRQLPNQPQHF	TGTGCCACCAGCAGACAGTTACCGAATCAGCCCCAGCATTTT
TRBJ1-1	TRBV12-5	NA	TRBD1	CASGLIMDRPDTEAFF	TGTGCTAGTGGTTTGATAATGGACAGGCCCGACACTGAAGCTTTCTTT
TRBJ2-7	TRBV27	NA	TRBD1	CASSLRAAGGYEQYF	TGTGCCAGCAGTTTACGGGCAGCAGGGGGCTACGAGCAGTACTTC
TRBJ2-7	TRBV27	NA	TRBD2	CASANYGLAGEVGEQYF	TGTGCCAGCGCTAACTACGGACTAGCGGGAGAGGTGGGCGAGCAGTACTTC
TRBJ2-2	TRBV7-3	NA	TRBD1	CASSTGTGGTGELFF	TGTGCCAGCAGCACCGGGACAGGGGGTACCGGGGAGCTGTTTTTT
TRBJ2-1	TRBV6-4	NA	NA	CASSEKDSGEQFF	TGTGCCAGCAGTGAAAAGGACAGTGGCGAGCAGTTCTTC
TRBJ1-2	TRBV29-1	NA	NA	CSVEMTEAYGYTF	TGCAGCGTAGAAATGACAGAAGCGTATGGCTACACCTTC
TRBJ2-7	TRBV5-4	NA	TRBD2	CASSSDAGGAYEQYF	TGTGCCAGCAGCTCGGACGCGGGAGGCGCCTACGAGCAGTACTTC
TRBJ2-3	TRBV2	NA	NA	CASSDRGGRDTQYF	TGTGCCAGCAGCGACAGAGGCGGTCGCGATACGCAGTATTTT
TRBJ2-1	TRBV19	NA	TRBD1	CASSIGGTGGYEQFF	TGTGCCAGTAGTATAGGGGGGACAGGGGGCTATGAGCAGTTCTTC
TRBJ1-1	TRBV18	NA	NA	CASSLQRSGETEAFF	TGTGCCAGCTCCCTTCAACGGAGTGGAGAAACTGAAGCTTTCTTT
TRBJ2-7	TRBV5-6	once	NA	CASSYTGTYEQYF	TGTGCCAGCAGCTACACAGGCACCTACGAGCAGTACTTC
TRBJ2-7	TRBV7-9	NA	NA	CASSLAGVHEQYF	TGTGCCAGCAGCTTAGCGGGAGTCCACGAGCAGTACTTC
TRBJ1-1	TRBV5-1	NA	TRBD1	CASSLRDSPEAFF	TGCGCCAGCAGCTTAAGGGACAGCCCTGAAGCTTTCTTT
TRBJ2-1	TRBV6-4	NA	TRBD2	CSSGTSGSWDEQFF	TGTTCCTCGGGGACTAGCGGGAGTTGGGATGAGCAGTTCTTC
TRBJ1-1	TRBV7-2	NA	NA	CASSLAGQGGTEAFF	TGTGCCAGCAGCTTAGCGGGGCAGGGCGGCACTGAAGCTTTCTTT
TRBJ2-3	TRBV2	NA	NA	CATTTQPNTDTQYF	TGTGCCACGACGACACAGCCAAACACAGATACGCAGTATTTT
TRBJ2-1	TRBV4-3	once	TRBD2	CASSQGLAGGYEQFF	TGCGCCAGCAGCCAAGGGCTAGCGGGAGGCTATGAGCAGTTCTTC
TRBJ2-7	TRBV5-4	NA	NA	CASSLGDTHYEQYF	TGTGCCAGCAGCTTAGGGGACACCCACTACGAGCAGTACTTC
TRBJ2-3	TRBV10-3	NA	TRBD2	CAITTAGPTDTQYF	TGTGCCATCACAACAGCGGGGCCCACAGATACGCAGTATTTT
TRBJ1-5	TRBV6-4	NA	NA	CASSASNNQPQHF	TGTGCCAGCAGTGCCTCTAACAATCAGCCCCAGCATTTT
TRBJ2-2	TRBV7-3	NA	NA	CASSLRVRLHTGELFF	TGTGCCAGCAGCTTAAGGGTAAGACTCCACACCGGGGAGCTGTTTTTT
TRBJ2-7	TRBV27	NA	NA	CASSLAGRGDEQYF	TGTGCCAGCAGTTTAGCGGGGCGCGGCGACGAGCAGTACTTC
TRBJ2-7	TRBV6-5	NA	TRBD2	CASSLQIGLAGHEQYF	TGTGCCAGCAGTTTGCAGATCGGACTAGCGGGCCACGAGCAGTACTTC
TRBJ1-2	TRBV27	NA	TRBD1	CASSLGQNYGYTF	TGTGCCAGCAGTTTGGGACAGAACTATGGCTACACCTTC
TRBJ1-3	TRBV28	NA	NA	CASSLFGGKAGNTIYF	TGTGCCAGCAGTTTATTCGGGGGGAAGGCTGGAAACACCATATATTTT
TRBJ2-3	TRBV5-4	NA	NA	CASSWGVGTTDTQYF	TGTGCCAGCAGCTGGGGGGTCGGAACCACAGATACGCAGTATTTT
TRBJ2-3	TRBV27	NA	TRBD1	CASSSTGVSTDTQYF	TGTGCCAGCAGTTCGACAGGGGTTAGCACAGATACGCAGTATTTT
TRBJ2-7	TRBV6-1	NA	NA	CASRQELGSYEQYF	TGTGCCAGCAGACAAGAGCTAGGTTCCTACGAGCAGTACTTC
TRBJ2-1	TRBV28	NA	TRBD1	CASSLRQGASYNEQFF	TGTGCCAGCAGTCTAAGACAGGGGGCGTCCTACAATGAGCAGTTCTTC
TRBJ2-5	TRBV28	NA	NA	CAVNKETQYF	TGTGCCGTGAACAAAGAGACCCAGTACTTC
TRBJ2-1	TRBV6-1	NA	TRBD2	CASSAGTSVSEQFF	TGTGCCAGCAGCGCAGGGACTAGCGTGAGTGAGCAGTTCTTC
TRBJ2-7	TRBV6-6	NA	NA	CASSPPFAGKPYEQYF	TGTGCCAGCAGTCCTCCTTTTGCCGGGAAACCCTACGAGCAGTACTTC
TRBJ2-1	TRBV11-2	NA	NA	CASSLVAGSSYNEQFF	TGTGCCAGCAGCTTAGTTGCAGGGTCCTCCTACAATGAGCAGTTCTTC
TRBJ2-5	TRBV2	NA	TRBD2	CASSEGTSRETQYF	TGTGCCAGCAGTGAAGGGACTAGCAGAGAGACCCAGTACTTC
TRBJ2-1	TRBV5-1	NA	TRBD2	CASSLVSGEGGSYNEQFF	TGCGCCAGCAGCTTGGTTAGCGGGGAGGGCGGGTCCTACAATGAGCAGTTCTTC
TRBJ2-5	TRBV28	NA	NA	CASTSSPQETQYF	TGTGCCAGCACCTCGAGTCCCCAAGAGACCCAGTACTTC
TRBJ2-1	TRBV7-2	NA	TRBD2	CASSSGTSGRNEQFF	TGTGCCAGCAGCTCTGGGACTAGCGGGAGAAATGAGCAGTTCTTC